This record looks at one T cell receptor (beta chain) sequence and its context. These data originate in a study of blood T cell repertoires in COVID-19. Study details: Samples taken during acute and convalescent COVID-19 were collected in the United States, Italy and Spain. In each case, the material was cDNA or gDNA derived from T cells, B-cell-depleted T cells, or PBMCs.

This CDR3 is built from 16 residues. Trimming cost V 5 bases and J 4 bases, with 17 bases left between them. Germline-derived CDR1 and CDR2 are SGHVS and FNYEAQ. Original analysis: Reference gene primer amplification gave estimated nucleated cell counts. Measured with immunoSEQ multiplex PCR; TCRdb has only the in-frame clones, and not every one. V, J and clone size derive from that table, while D and trimming were established from the DNA sequence. This table holds roughly 190,000 clones, 90% found once. Sequences were obtained from peripheral blood. The TCR comes from a man aged 50-59 years with acute or convalescent COVID-19. The chain couples TRBV7-6 to TRBJ2-2, with D perhaps TRBD1 (5 bases). The chain's CDR3 is CASSRLAGLSTGELFF. CDR3 sequence (DNA): TGTGCCAGCAGCCGCCTTGCAGGGTTGAGCACCGGGGAGCTGTTTTTT. Using reference TRBV7-6 and TRBJ2-2 for the parts outside the CDR3, the full variable domain is GAGVSQSPRYKVTKRGQDVALRCDPISGHVSLYWYRQALGQGPEFLTYFNYEAQQDKSGLPNDRFSAERPEGSISTLTIQRTEQRDSAMYRCASSRLAGLSTGELFFGEGSRLTVL.